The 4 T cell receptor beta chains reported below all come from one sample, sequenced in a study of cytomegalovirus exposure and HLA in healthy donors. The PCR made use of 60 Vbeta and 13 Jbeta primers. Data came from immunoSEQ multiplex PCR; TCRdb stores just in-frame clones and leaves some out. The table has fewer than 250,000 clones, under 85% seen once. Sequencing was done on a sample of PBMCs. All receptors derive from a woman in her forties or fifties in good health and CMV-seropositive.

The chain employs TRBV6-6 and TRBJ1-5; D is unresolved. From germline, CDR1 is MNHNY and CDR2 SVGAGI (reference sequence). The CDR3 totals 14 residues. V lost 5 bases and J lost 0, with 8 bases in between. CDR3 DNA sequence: TGTGCCAGCAGTGAGAGTTATAGCAATCAGCCCCAGCATTTT. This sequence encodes CASSESYSNQPQHF.

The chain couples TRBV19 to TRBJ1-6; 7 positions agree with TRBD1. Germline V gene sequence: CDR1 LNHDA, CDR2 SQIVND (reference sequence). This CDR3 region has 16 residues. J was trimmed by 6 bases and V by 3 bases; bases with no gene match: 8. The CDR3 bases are TGTGCCAGTAGTATTCTAGGGGGCGAAGGTAATTCACCCCTCCACTTT. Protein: CASSILGGEGNSPLHF.

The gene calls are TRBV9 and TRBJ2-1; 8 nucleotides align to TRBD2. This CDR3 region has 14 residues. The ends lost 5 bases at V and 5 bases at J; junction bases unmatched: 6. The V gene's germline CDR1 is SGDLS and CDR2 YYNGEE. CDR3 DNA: TGTGCCAGCAGGGGGGGCGGGGGGAACAATGAGCAGTTCTTC. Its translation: CASRGGGGNNEQFF.

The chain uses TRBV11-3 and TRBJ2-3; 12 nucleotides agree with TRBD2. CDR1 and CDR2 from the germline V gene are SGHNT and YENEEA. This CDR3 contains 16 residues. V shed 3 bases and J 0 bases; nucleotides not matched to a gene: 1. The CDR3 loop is CASSFGLAGSTDTQYF. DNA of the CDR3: TGTGCCAGCAGCTTCGGACTAGCGGGGAGCACAGATACGCAGTATTTT.